The rows below give T cell receptor beta chains drawn from one sample of a study of cytomegalovirus exposure and HLA in healthy donors. The protocol was immunoSEQ multiplex PCR, while the TCRdb copy is restricted to in-frame clones and leaves out a portion. The sample consists of around 140,000 clones, around three quarters of them appearing once. The sample was PBMCs. The receptors originated from a woman aged 40-49 years in good health and CMV-seropositive. CDR3s include the opening cysteine and the closing phenylalanine or tryptophan. D genes are given only for firm matches. A clone size is listed for some rows: how often the clone was seen (once, few, many), or a class if it is expanded.

j_call,v_call,d_call,clone_size,cdr3_aa,cdr3_nt
TRBJ2-3,TRBV7-3,TRBD2,once,CASSSGLATDTQYF,TGTGCCAGCAGCTCAGGACTAGCCACAGATACGCAGTATTTT
TRBJ2-2,TRBV5-1,TRBD2,once,CASSLAGLDFANTGELFF,TGCGCCAGCAGCTTGGCGGGACTAGATTTTGCGAACACCGGGGAGCTGTTTTTT
TRBJ2-5,TRBV29-1,.,few,CSGGVGETQYF,TGCAGCGGGGGAGTTGGAGAGACCCAGTACTTC
TRBJ2-7,TRBV9,.,.,CASSVGGPGLYEQYF,TGTGCCAGCAGCGTAGGGGGGCCAGGACTTTACGAGCAGTACTTC
TRBJ2-3,TRBV27,.,.,CASSPTISTDTQYF,TGTGCCAGCAGTCCCACAATAAGCACAGATACGCAGTATTTT
TRBJ1-5,TRBV5-6,.,.,CASSSTVFNQPQHF,TGTGCCAGCAGCTCCACAGTCTTCAATCAACCCCAGCATTTT
TRBJ2-3,TRBV18,.,.,CASSPPLRGLVDTQYF,TGTGCCAGCTCACCACCGCTCAGGGGTCTGGTAGATACGCAGTATTTT
TRBJ2-7,TRBV6-6,.,.,CASSAGAVFYEQYF,TGTGCCAGCAGTGCAGGGGCCGTCTTCTACGAGCAGTACTTC
TRBJ2-1,TRBV29-1,TRBD1,.,CSVIPDRGLSYNEQFF,TGCAGCGTCATACCGGACAGGGGGCTCTCCTACAATGAGCAGTTCTTC
TRBJ2-1,TRBV29-1,.,.,CSVEDSRVSSYNEQFF,TGCAGCGTTGAAGATAGTCGGGTCAGCTCCTACAATGAGCAGTTCTTC
TRBJ2-7,TRBV6-6,.,once,CASSYGALSSEQYF,TGTGCCAGCAGTTACGGGGCGCTTAGCTCCGAGCAGTACTTC
TRBJ1-1,TRBV29-1,.,few,CSVQLTWSTEAFF,TGCAGCGTTCAACTAACATGGAGCACTGAAGCTTTCTTT
TRBJ2-7,TRBV2,.,.,CASTGTNPSYEQYF,TGTGCCAGCACCGGGACAAACCCTTCCTACGAGCAGTACTTC
TRBJ2-3,TRBV27,.,.,CASSSSTWGASDTQYF,TGTGCCAGCAGTTCCTCTACGTGGGGCGCATCGGATACGCAGTATTTT
TRBJ2-6,TRBV7-9,.,.,CASSLEGAKSVLTF,TGTGCCAGCAGCTTAGAAGGGGCAAAGTCCGTCCTGACTTTC
TRBJ2-7,TRBV6-7,.,.,CASSYSPAYEQYF,TGTGCCAGCAGTTACTCGCCGGCCTACGAGCAGTACTTC
TRBJ2-3,TRBV29-1,TRBD1,.,CSVGPNRGTADTQYF,TGCAGCGTGGGTCCCAACAGGGGGACGGCAGATACGCAGTATTTT
TRBJ1-2,TRBV7-6,.,.,CASSSESGVGYGYTF,TGTGCCAGCAGCTCAGAATCCGGGGTAGGCTATGGCTACACCTTC
TRBJ2-3,TRBV4-2,.,.,CASSQEPTNTDTQYF,TGTGCCAGCAGCCAAGAGCCTACTAACACAGATACGCAGTATTTT
TRBJ2-3,TRBV5-4,TRBD2,.,CASSLRTSLSTDTQYF,TGTGCCAGCAGCTTAAGGACTAGCCTGAGCACAGATACGCAGTATTTT
TRBJ2-7,TRBV2,.,few,CASSEQGYEQYF,TGTGCCAGCAGTGAACAGGGCTACGAGCAGTACTTC
TRBJ2-3,TRBV5-6,TRBD1,once,CASSWSAGQVSDTQYF,TGTGCCAGCAGCTGGAGCGCGGGACAGGTGTCAGATACGCAGTATTTT
TRBJ1-2,TRBV2,.,.,CASARGPYGYTF,TGTGCCAGCGCCAGGGGCCCCTATGGCTACACCTTC
TRBJ2-2,TRBV7-8,TRBD1,.,CASSTGQLNTGELFF,TGTGCCAGCAGCACGGGACAGTTGAACACCGGGGAGCTGTTTTTT
TRBJ2-7,TRBV30,TRBD1,.,CAWSQGTGGNEQYF,TGTGCCTGGAGTCAAGGGACAGGCGGAAACGAGCAGTACTTC
TRBJ1-4,TRBV7-2,.,.,CASSLWRGAYEKLFF,TGTGCCAGCAGCTTATGGAGGGGCGCTTATGAAAAACTGTTTTTT
TRBJ2-1,TRBV29-1,TRBD2,.,CSVDPGLVANEQFF,TGCAGCGTTGACCCGGGACTAGTAGCCAATGAGCAGTTCTTC
TRBJ1-5,TRBV19,.,.,CASKLGHLDHRPQHF,TGTGCCAGTAAACTCGGACACCTCGACCATCGGCCCCAGCATTTT
TRBJ1-2,TRBV29-1,.,.,CSVPGFRGGYTF,TGCAGCGTCCCGGGCTTTAGGGGTGGCTACACCTTC
TRBJ1-1,TRBV5-1,.,.,CASSLELGGDRGTEAFF,TGCGCCAGCAGCTTGGAACTGGGGGGGGACCGGGGCACTGAAGCTTTCTTT
TRBJ2-2,TRBV18,.,.,CASSPRGELFF,TGTGCCAGCTCACCCCGGGGGGAGCTGTTTTTT
TRBJ2-1,TRBV5-1,TRBD2,.,CASSVLASDNEQFF,TGCGCCAGCAGCGTACTAGCGAGTGACAATGAGCAGTTCTTC
TRBJ1-4,TRBV6-7,.,.,CASSYVRAPRLTNEKLFF,TGTGCCAGCAGTTATGTAAGAGCCCCTAGACTAACTAATGAAAAACTGTTTTTT
TRBJ2-7,TRBV6-6,TRBD1,.,CASSYSGTGGYEQYF,TGTGCCAGCAGTTACTCGGGGACAGGGGGCTACGAGCAGTACTTC
TRBJ1-2,TRBV30,.,.,CACNGGGGNYGYTF,TGTGCCTGCAATGGAGGCGGGGGGAACTATGGCTACACCTTC
TRBJ1-2,TRBV21-1,.,.,CASSKEVRVGYTF,TGTGCCAGCAGCAAAGAGGTCAGGGTAGGCTACACCTTC
TRBJ2-1,TRBV27,.,.,CASSFSSLSISYNEQFF,TGTGCCAGCAGTTTCTCCTCTCTGAGTATATCCTACAATGAGCAGTTCTTC
TRBJ1-2,TRBV6-5,TRBD1,few,CASSPNRGRNYGYTF,TGTGCCAGCAGCCCAAACAGGGGGCGAAACTATGGCTACACCTTC
TRBJ2-7,TRBV10-2,TRBD2,once,CASSGGGYEQYF,TGCGCCAGCTCGGGCGGGGGCTACGAGCAGTACTTC
TRBJ2-3,TRBV4-2,TRBD2,.,CASSQVAGGLRGDTQYF,TGTGCCAGCAGCCAAGTAGCGGGAGGGCTTCGGGGAGATACGCAGTATTTT
TRBJ2-1,TRBV4-1,TRBD1,.,CASSHPDRAGSYNEQFF,TGCGCCAGCAGCCACCCGGACAGGGCCGGCTCCTACAATGAGCAGTTCTTC
TRBJ2-7,TRBV9,TRBD2,once,CASSVGASGLAGSYEQYF,TGTGCCAGCAGCGTAGGGGCGTCAGGACTAGCGGGGAGCTACGAGCAGTACTTC
TRBJ2-5,TRBV9,TRBD2,.,CASSAKAGVLGETQYF,TGTGCCAGCAGCGCCAAAGCGGGAGTCTTAGGGGAGACCCAGTACTTC
TRBJ2-5,TRBV6-5,TRBD2,.,CASSSQASGGQETQYF,TGTGCCAGCAGTTCCCAGGCTAGCGGGGGCCAAGAGACCCAGTACTTC
TRBJ2-7,TRBV19,TRBD1,few,CASSMGQVFYEQYF,TGTGCCAGTAGTATGGGACAGGTATTCTACGAGCAGTACTTC